The clone carrying this T cell receptor (beta chain) was observed at least ten times. No antigen is known for it. MiXCR, run by TCRdb on the PCR reads, gives a single entry per CDR3 protein. The sample has tens of thousands of distinct CDR3 sequences, around a sixth seen once. Germline CDR1 is MGHRA and CDR2 is YSYEKL. Trimming stripped 0 bases from V and 4 bases from J, with 11 bases between. The CDR3 is made up of 15 amino acids. The data derive from a study of molecular identifiers for immune sequencing clone quantification. Study summary: Replicate experiments divided RNA from around 20,000 or 100,000 naive CD8 cells into five parts and sequenced four. Findings of the study overall: Spiked Jurkat TCR RNA equivalent to one cell reportedly surfaced among some 1 million naive cells.

Sequenced: naive CD8+ T cells from blood, with Jurkat cell RNA spiked in. The sample's subset: FACS-sorted CD8+CD4-CCR7+CD45RA+ naive T cells. The V and J genes are TRBV4-1 and TRBJ2-3; no clear D gene. This TCR was recovered from a human donor in good health. Some libraries in this study had Jurkat cell RNA spiked in. The CDR3 coding sequence is TGCGCCAGCAGCCAAGAGGGTCAGCCGGCAGATACGCAGTATTTT. Translating it yields CASSQEGQPADTQYF.